The subject of this entry is one TCR beta chain. Its antigen is unknown. The time point: patch test 1, 2 weeks after DPC sensitization. Treatment: therapeutic diphenylcyclopropenone sensitization with weekly scalp DPC. Germline V gives CDR1 MNHEY, CDR2 SMNVEV (reference sequence). The CDR3 sequence is 14 residues long. Deletions cut 4 bases from V and 8 bases from J, with 17 bases between. TCRdb called the RACE reads again in MiXCR, with one record for every CDR3 protein. The sample lists roughly 72,000 distinct CDR3 sequences; under 13% were seen once. The sample is drawn from a study of human T cells and chemical hapten exposure. Overall study results and limits: Compared to controls, expanded TCRs made significantly more large clusters of similar CDR3s.

The TCR sequence derives from a woman aged 45-65 years with alopecia areata. Some clones in this sample may be carry-over from other donors' samples. The chain recombines TRBV27 with TRBJ1-2; D is perhaps TRBD1 (6 bases). Specimen: whole blood, collected in connection with sensitization to the hapten diphenylcyclopropenone (DPC). The CDR3: CASSSGLQGRGYTF. CDR3 coding DNA: TGTGCCAGCAGTTCCGGTTTGCAGGGGAGAGGCTACACCTTC.